These 22 T cell receptor beta chains were sequenced from one sample in a study of circulating tumor DNA in untreated peripheral T-cell lymphoma. The protocol was immunoSEQ multiplex PCR, while the TCRdb copy is restricted to in-frame clones and leaves out a portion. Of fewer than 8,000 clones in the sample, about 75% were seen once. Sequencing was performed on tumor tissue. Every receptor here comes from a human donor with peripheral T-cell lymphoma.

The CDR3 DNA reads as TGCGCCAGCAGCCAAGTGGGGGGACAAAACGAGCAGTACTTC. Its protein product is CASSQVGGQNEQYF. J is TRBJ2-7 and V is TRBV1. TRBV1 is assigned pseudogene status. CDR3 length equals 14 residues.

Concerning this clone itself: A read error is the likely source, as a far larger clone sits one nucleotide away. This sequence joins TRBV23-1 and TRBJ2-1, with TRBD1 matching over 7 bases. TRBV23-1 has ORF status, its function being uncertain. CDR3 size: 15 residues. J was trimmed by 6 bases and V by 6 bases; bases with no gene match: 11. DNA of the CDR3: TGCGCCAGCAGCTTTAATGACAGGGAAGCCAATGAGCAGTTCTTC. Its protein is CASSFNDREANEQFF.

This clone has just a few counts. This chain joins TRBV11-3 and TRBJ1-5; the match to TRBD1 covers 8 bases. After removal of 7 bases from V and 5 bases from J, the junction contained 10 bases not matched to a gene. Per the germline V gene, CDR1 is SGHNT and CDR2 is YENEEA. The CDR3 runs 15 residues. CDR3: CASTKQGANHQPQHF. Written as DNA, the CDR3 is TGTGCCAGCACCAAGCAGGGGGCTAATCATCAGCCCCAGCATTTT.

The genes are TRBV29-1 and TRBJ1-4; D gene ambiguous. Trimming removed 4 bases at V and 4 bases at J, with 13 bases between. The CDR3 spans 14 residues. CDR1 is SQVTM and CDR2 is ANQGSEA in the germline V gene. The CDR3 here is CSVGLGLYNEKLFF. The DNA for the CDR3 is TGCAGCGTTGGTTTGGGTTTGTATAATGAAAAACTGTTTTTT.

The chain joins TRBV7-5 to TRBJ2-3. TRBV7-5 is classified as a pseudogene. This CDR3 spans 15 amino acids. CDR3 in amino acids: CASSLFGYLTDTQYF. CDR3 coding DNA: TGTGCCAGCAGCTTATTTGGCTATTTGACAGATACGCAGTATTTT.

This clone appeared a few times. V is TRBV6-8 and J is TRBJ2-4; D might be TRBD1 (8 bases). The CDR3 totals 17 residues. V was pared by 5 bases and J by 1 base, with 18 bases between. Germline CDR1 and CDR2: MNHGY and SAAAGT. CDR3 region: CASSKTSQGGAKNIQYF. The DNA for the CDR3 is TGTGCCAGCAGTAAGACCTCACAGGGGGGGGCCAAAAACATTCAGTACTTC.

This chain's CDR3 is CASSLAPGTPTLTDTQYF. The CDR3 DNA is TGTGCCAGCAGCTTAGCCCCTGGGACTCCGACCCTCACAGATACGCAGTATTTT. This chain connects TRBV7-5 to TRBJ2-3; the table's D call TRBD2 went unverified against the DNA. TRBV7-5 is reported as a pseudogene. The CDR3 is made up of 18 amino acids.

Here the CDR3 DNA reads TGTGCCAGCAGCCAAGCCGGGCTAGATACGCAGTATTTT. It yields the protein CASSQAGLDTQYF. The rearrangement uses TRBV21-1 and TRBJ2-3. TRBV21-1 is assigned pseudogene status. This CDR3 comprises 13 residues.

The V gene is TRBV6-8, the J gene TRBJ1-1; 7 bases match TRBD1. The CDR3 length is 16 residues. V was pared by 5 bases and J by 1 base, with 10 bases of the junction left unmatched. The V gene's germline CDR1 is MNHGY and CDR2 SAAAGT. CDR3: CASSTYRGGRNTEAFF. Written as DNA, the CDR3 is TGTGCCAGCAGTACATACAGAGGGGGCAGGAACACTGAAGCTTTCTTT.

V gene TRBV19 combines with J gene TRBJ1-1; D might be TRBD1 (6 bases). CDR3 length: 15 residues. Germline CDR1 and CDR2: LNHDA and SQIVND (reference sequence). V dropped 3 bases and J dropped 5 bases, with 16 bases sitting between them. The CDR3 DNA follows: TGTGCCAGTAGTATTTTAAGGGCGAGGGGGACTGAAGCTTTCTTT. It yields the protein CASSILRARGTEAFF.

The chain couples TRBV28 to TRBJ1-2, with D uncertain. The germline gives CDR1 MDHEN, CDR2 SYDVKM. Between the trimmed V and J ends, which lost 2 bases and 4 bases, there was a span of 5 bases. The CDR3 totals 12 residues. CDR3 loop: CASSLRTYGYTF. In DNA form, the CDR3 reads TGTGCCAGCAGTTTAAGGACCTATGGCTACACCTTC.

This chain joins TRBV6-1 and TRBJ2-5; 7 bases match TRBD2. There are 15 residues in the CDR3. After removal of 0 bases from V and 7 bases from J, the junction contained 8 bases not matched to a gene. Germline V gives CDR1 MNHNS, CDR2 SASEGT. The chain's CDR3 is CASSEAAGVARTQYF. CDR3 in DNA: TGTGCCAGCAGTGAAGCCGCGGGAGTCGCAAGGACCCAGTACTTC.

The J gene is TRBJ1-2, the V gene TRBV10-2; tentative D call: TRBD1 (6 bases). Germline CDR1 is WSHSY and CDR2 is SAAADI. The CDR3 runs 15 residues. Trimming took off 5 bases at V and 4 bases at J, with 17 bases between the two ends. The CDR3 DNA reads as TGCGCCAGCAGTTCGGGGGCAGGGGTTTCCTATGGCTACACCTTC. It yields the protein CASSSGAGVSYGYTF.

The chain couples TRBV6-8 to TRBJ1-1, with TRBD1 identical over 8 bases. J lost 6 bases, V lost 5 bases, and 26 bases had no gene match. The CDR3 is made up of 20 amino acids. The germline gives CDR1 MNHGY, CDR2 SAAAGT. In nucleotides, the CDR3 is TGTGCCAGCAGTCGACCAGGGGGCCGACCAACACTGAAGCCGGACGCTGAAGCTTTCTTT. Amino acids: CASSRPGGRPTLKPDAEAFF.

The chain couples TRBV28 to TRBJ2-3, with 9 bases matching TRBD2. V was pared by 5 bases and J by 3 bases, with 6 bases of the junction left unmatched. Germline CDR1 MDHEN, CDR2 SYDVKM. The CDR3 is 15 residues long. CDR3 coding DNA: TGTGCCAGCAGTCAAATAGCGGGAGTAACAGATACGCAGTATTTT. Protein product: CASSQIAGVTDTQYF. The full variable domain, its missing parts supplied by reference TRBV28 and TRBJ2-3, is DVKVTQSSRYLVKRTGEKVFLECVQDMDHENMFWYRQDPGLGLRLIYFSYDVKMKEKGDIPEGYSVSREKKERFSLILESASTNQTSMYLCASSQIAGVTDTQYFGPGTRLTVL.

This chain joins TRBV19 and TRBJ1-4; tentative D call: TRBD1 (6 bases). Trimming left V 7 bases short and J 7 bases short, with 16 bases between. Germline V gene sequence: CDR1 LNHDA, CDR2 SQIVND (reference sequence). CDR3 length: 14 amino acids. CDR3 sequence (DNA): TGTGCCAGTACCGTAGGGGGTACGGGTGAAAAACTGTTTTTT. Amino acid sequence: CASTVGGTGEKLFF.

This rearrangement joins TRBV28 to TRBJ1-2, with a tentative D call TRBD1 (6 bases). CDR1 MDHEN and CDR2 SYDVKM come from the germline V gene. The CDR3 consists of 16 residues. The V and J ends lost 7 bases and 6 bases respectively, with 24 bases between them. This chain's CDR3 is CASISGGNVGAHGYTF. The CDR3 bases are TGTGCCAGCATTTCCGGGGGAAATGTGGGGGCCCATGGCTACACCTTC.

The genes are TRBV10-2 and TRBJ2-2; D is uncertain. Trimming removed 5 bases at V and 8 bases at J, with 21 bases between. CDR1 is WSHSY, CDR2 SAAADI, per germline. CDR3 size: 16 residues. The CDR3 loop reads CASSSLASWFLGELFF. The CDR3 nucleotides are TGCGCCAGCAGTTCCCTCGCTAGTTGGTTCTTGGGGGAGCTGTTTTTT.

The chain couples TRBV6-8 to TRBJ2-1; 15 bases line up with TRBD2. The CDR3 covers 15 residues. V shed 5 bases, J shed 7 bases, and the junction held 3 bases outside the gene matches. CDR1 is MNHGY and CDR2 is SAAAGT in the germline V gene. CDR3: CASSPGTSGRNEQFF. For the CDR3, the DNA is TGTGCCAGCAGTCCCGGGACTAGCGGGAGGAATGAGCAGTTCTTC.

The V gene is TRBV11-3, the J gene TRBJ2-1; TRBD2 agrees at 9 bases. V trimming: 6 bases; J trimming: 4 bases; junction bases outside the gene matches: 7. Per the germline V gene, CDR1 is SGHNT and CDR2 is YENEEA. CDR3 length equals 15 residues. The CDR3 region is CASSPTSGLYNEQFF. In DNA, the CDR3 is TGTGCCAGCAGTCCTACTAGCGGGCTGTACAATGAGCAGTTCTTC.

This chain connects TRBV30 to TRBJ1-5; TRBD1 matches at 11 bases. In germline, CDR1 is GTSNPN, CDR2 SVGIG (reference sequence). The CDR3 sequence is 18 residues long. J was trimmed by 2 bases and V by 2 bases; bases with no gene match: 11. The CDR3 DNA reads as TGTGCCTGGAGTCGGTCGGACAGGGGGCGAATGGGCAATCAGCCCCAGCATTTT. It is translated as CAWSRSDRGRMGNQPQHF.

V and J are TRBV6-8 and TRBJ1-1; TRBD1 agrees at 8 bases. Trimming at V came to 5 bases and at J to 1 base, leaving 6 bases not matched to a gene. The length of the CDR3 is 15 residues. CDR1 is MNHGY, CDR2 SAAAGT, per germline. CDR3 coding DNA: TGTGCCAGCAGTGACAGCGGACAGGGGAACACTGAAGCTTTCTTT. Translating it yields CASSDSGQGNTEAFF.